A selection of T cell receptor beta chains follows, all from one sample in a study of blood T cell repertoires in COVID-19. Sequenced by immunoSEQ multiplex PCR; TCRdb stores in-frame clones only, minus some. The sample lists hundreds of thousands of clones, roughly 89% occurring once. Sequenced sample: peripheral blood. The receptors were gathered from a man younger than 35 with COVID-19, enrolled during active disease. Each CDR3 is given with its conserved first and last residue. The order of the fields is V gene, D gene, J gene, CDR3 protein. The D gene is left open where the match is weak.

>TRBV7-6|TRBD1|TRBJ2-3
CASSLLTGGTDTQYF
>TRBV14|TRBD2|TRBJ2-7
CASSQVAGKSYEQYF
>TRBV11-2|TRBD1|TRBJ2-1
CASSLDPGTGFNEQFF
>TRBV2|TRBD1|TRBJ1-5
CASLGQENQPQHF
>TRBV5-4|NA|TRBJ2-7
CASSLDYSYEQYF
>TRBV2|NA|TRBJ1-5
CASSAKRSQHF
>TRBV5-1|NA|TRBJ2-3
CSGADTQYF
>TRBV5-8|NA|TRBJ1-3
CASSFPRFHSGNTIYF
>TRBV10-1|NA|TRBJ1-1
CASSGGREAFF
>TRBV7-9|NA|TRBJ1-4
CASSLGWETGIEKLFF
>TRBV5-6|TRBD1|TRBJ2-5
CASSWDRGLKETQYF
>TRBV7-8|NA|TRBJ1-1
CASTTAGRNTEAFF
>TRBV6-1|NA|TRBJ2-1
CASSEVPTGEQFF
>TRBV11-2|TRBD2|TRBJ2-5
CASSENLGLGETQYF
>TRBV11-2|NA|TRBJ2-1
CASSLSAGTYEQFF
>TRBV5-1|TRBD1|TRBJ2-2
CASSPDRGGTGELFF
>TRBV5-8|TRBD1|TRBJ2-2
CASSWGQYTGELFF
>TRBV7-9|NA|TRBJ1-1
CASNIPVGRNSEAFF
>TRBV6-6|TRBD1|TRBJ2-7
CASSYSSRDRSYEQYF
>TRBV5-4|TRBD1|TRBJ2-4
CASSWDRGHRGIQYF
>TRBV19|TRBD1|TRBJ1-5
CASRGKYRGVNQPQHF
>TRBV2|NA|TRBJ2-5
CARSDSQETQYF
>TRBV5-1|NA|TRBJ2-7
CASSLEGGTSEQYF
>TRBV5-4|TRBD1|TRBJ2-7
CASSLFGTGGAEQYF
>TRBV12-3/TRBV12-4|TRBD1|TRBJ1-1
CASSLEEGAAFF
>TRBV7-6|TRBD2|TRBJ2-5
CASSRAAGGAKETQYF
>TRBV24-1|TRBD2|TRBJ2-1
CATKASGANEQFF
>TRBV20-1|TRBD1|TRBJ1-6
CSASGQGVSPLHF
>TRBV30|TRBD2|TRBJ2-2
CAWSVIAGGYRTGELFF
>TRBV4-1|NA|TRBJ2-1
CASSQRGREQFF
>TRBV7-2|NA|TRBJ2-5
CASSLGLRSETQYF
>TRBV18|TRBD2|TRBJ2-7
CASSDLTSGYYEQYF
>TRBV5-1|TRBD2|TRBJ2-3
CASSLTSGTPDTQYF
>TRBV19|TRBD2|TRBJ2-7
CASSAELAGGPEQYF
>TRBV5-1|NA|TRBJ1-1
CASSLAGGQDTEAFF
>TRBV7-9|TRBD1|TRBJ1-3
CASMRTGGSGNTIYF
>TRBV28|NA|TRBJ1-2
CASTEQGYGYTF
>TRBV7-2|NA|TRBJ2-1
CASSLVHSSYNEQFF
>TRBV6-5|NA|TRBJ1-4
CASTGRATNEKLFF
>TRBV6-5|TRBD2|TRBJ2-1
CASSYSRLAGDNEQFF
>TRBV21-1|NA|TRBJ1-5
CASSKDEVQQPQHF
>TRBV2|TRBD1|TRBJ1-1
CASSEPNRGLISEAFF
>TRBV2|TRBD1|TRBJ2-7
CASRGSDRGAYEQYF
>TRBV30|NA|TRBJ1-3
CAWSVHRRFSGGNTIYF
>TRBV7-9|NA|TRBJ2-1
CASSGGQGGIYNEQFF
>TRBV5-4|TRBD1|TRBJ1-2
CASSLYATGRGNYGYTF
>TRBV5-6|NA|TRBJ1-1
CASSLGATRRPFF
>TRBV5-5|NA|TRBJ1-6
CASSPIRNNSPLHF